Listed below are T cell receptor beta chains from one sample, sequenced in a study of T cell responses to AZD1222 COVID-19 vaccine. Clones were read by immunoSEQ multiplex PCR, and TCRdb kept only the in-frame ones, dropping some. This sample carries 130,000 to 150,000 clones, 91% of them seen once, and the ten largest clones take more than 1.2%. The source material was peripheral blood, sampled on day 0 of AZD1222 vaccination. The receptors derive from an adult in good health. CDR3s include the opening cysteine and the closing phenylalanine or tryptophan. The D gene is left open where the match is weak. A clone size is listed for some rows: how often the clone was seen (once, few, many), or a class if it is expanded.

CDR3 protein	CDR3 DNA	clone size	J gene	D gene	V gene
CASSQDTGFGGYNSPLHF	TGTGCCAGCAGCCAAGACACTGGCTTTGGCGGCTATAATTCACCCCTCCACTTT	.	TRBJ1-6	.	TRBV3-1/TRBV3-2
CASSVEGMREQYF	TGTGCCAGCAGCGTAGAGGGGATGAGGGAGCAGTACTTC	once	TRBJ2-7	.	TRBV9
CASRRLAAGSYNEQFF	TGTGCCAGCAGACGTCTAGCGGCGGGCTCCTACAATGAGCAGTTCTTC	.	TRBJ2-1	TRBD2	TRBV27
CASSYSRGSNEQFF	TGTGCCAGCAGTTACTCTAGGGGGTCCAATGAGCAGTTCTTC	few	TRBJ2-1	.	TRBV6-5
CASPPTSDYYNEQFF	TGTGCCAGCCCCCCTACTAGCGACTATTACAATGAGCAGTTCTTC	.	TRBJ2-1	TRBD2	TRBV27
CATSSLAGIQIYEQYF	TGTGCCACCAGCAGTTTAGCGGGGATACAGATCTACGAGCAGTACTTC	.	TRBJ2-7	TRBD2	TRBV15
CASSLAVEQYF	TGTGCCAGCAGTTTAGCTGTGGAGCAGTACTTC	.	TRBJ2-7	.	TRBV28
CASSVDVVGEQFF	TGTGCCAGCAGTGTAGATGTGGTTGGTGAGCAGTTCTTC	.	TRBJ2-1	.	TRBV2
CASSSDRRELTLYGYTF	TGTGCCAGCAGTTCCGACCGACGGGAGCTCACTCTCTATGGCTACACCTTC	.	TRBJ1-2	.	TRBV6-2/TRBV6-3
CASSSPLGGSATGELFF	TGTGCCAGCAGCTCACCTTTGGGCGGGAGTGCCACCGGGGAGCTGTTTTTT	.	TRBJ2-2	TRBD2	TRBV7-2
CASSESPPGGGFAYEQYF	TGTGCCAGCAGTGAATCCCCCCCCGGCGGGGGCTTCGCCTACGAGCAGTACTTC	.	TRBJ2-7	.	TRBV2
CASSPLGGDEQYF	TGCGCCAGCAGCCCTCTGGGGGGGGACGAGCAGTACTTC	.	TRBJ2-7	TRBD2	TRBV5-1
CASSIVGMNTEAFF	TGTGCCAGTAGTATAGTGGGCATGAACACTGAAGCTTTCTTT	.	TRBJ1-1	.	TRBV19
CASSFGGGNSYEQYF	TGCGCCAGCAGCTTTGGCGGGGGGAATTCTTACGAGCAGTACTTC	.	TRBJ2-7	TRBD2	TRBV5-1
CASSDFLFDRQDPYEQYF	TGTGCCAGCAGTGACTTTCTTTTCGACAGGCAAGACCCCTACGAGCAGTACTTC	.	TRBJ2-7	.	TRBV6-1
CASSLAHRNTEAFF	TGTGCCAGCAGCTTAGCGCACAGGAACACTGAAGCTTTCTTT	.	TRBJ1-1	.	TRBV7-2
CASSRSSYNEQFF	TGTGCCAGCAGTAGATCCTCCTACAATGAGCAGTTCTTC	.	TRBJ2-1	.	TRBV12-3/TRBV12-4
CASSQQAGGPETQYF	TGTGCCAGCAGCCAACAAGCGGGGGGGCCGGAGACCCAGTACTTC	.	TRBJ2-5	TRBD2	TRBV3-1/TRBV3-2
CASSSAGQILEAFF	TGTGCCAGCAGCTCGGCGGGACAGATCCTTGAAGCTTTCTTT	.	TRBJ1-1	TRBD1	TRBV7-3
CASIDRSVGNTEAFF	TGTGCCAGCATCGACCGGTCTGTGGGGAACACTGAAGCTTTCTTT	.	TRBJ1-1	.	TRBV7-8
CAWRGPRELNSPLHF	TGTGCCTGGAGGGGCCCCAGGGAATTGAATTCACCCCTCCACTTT	.	TRBJ1-6	.	TRBV30
CASSSTVLAGTYNEQFF	TGTGCCAGCAGCTCCACCGTCCTAGCGGGAACCTACAATGAGCAGTTCTTC	.	TRBJ2-1	TRBD2	TRBV11-2
CASSLNAGETYEQYF	TGTGCCAGCAGCTTAAACGCAGGGGAGACCTACGAGCAGTACTTC	.	TRBJ2-7	.	TRBV7-3
CASSMRPEGTQYF	TGTGCCAGTAGTATGCGTCCAGAAGGTACGCAGTATTTT	.	TRBJ2-3	.	TRBV19
CAWTADYEQYF	TGTGCCTGGACAGCAGACTACGAGCAGTACTTC	.	TRBJ2-7	.	TRBV30
CASRVRDDTEAFF	TGTGCCAGTAGAGTCAGGGACGACACTGAAGCTTTCTTT	once	TRBJ1-1	.	TRBV19
CASSLQGYEQYF	TGCGCCAGCAGCTTACAGGGGTACGAGCAGTACTTC	.	TRBJ2-7	TRBD1	TRBV5-1
CASSQGSVGQGVRNEQFF	TGCGCCAGCAGCCAAGGTTCCGTCGGACAGGGAGTGAGGAATGAGCAGTTCTTC	.	TRBJ2-1	TRBD1	TRBV4-3
CASSSRTGTTQYF	TGTGCCAGCAGCTCACGGACTGGTACTACGCAGTATTTT	.	TRBJ2-3	.	TRBV7-2
CASSVEASTHEQYF	TGTGCCAGCAGCGTAGAGGCTAGCACCCACGAGCAGTACTTC	.	TRBJ2-7	.	TRBV9
CASSVAGEGFNEQFF	TGTGCCAGCAGCGTAGCGGGAGAGGGTTTTAATGAGCAGTTCTTC	.	TRBJ2-1	.	TRBV9
CASSSRMGNEQFF	TGTGCCAGCAGCAGCAGAATGGGCAATGAGCAGTTCTTC	.	TRBJ2-1	.	TRBV7-2
CASTQDKPSQHF	TGTGCCAGCACCCAAGACAAGCCGTCCCAGCATTTT	.	TRBJ1-5	.	TRBV3-1/TRBV3-2
CASTSWRGYAFF	TGTGCCAGCACCTCCTGGCGGGGTTATGCTTTCTTT	.	TRBJ1-1	.	TRBV6-6
CASSVDIGAGNEQFF	TGTGCCAGCAGCGTAGATATAGGGGCCGGTAATGAGCAGTTCTTC	.	TRBJ2-1	.	TRBV9
CASSVAGVEGQPQHF	TGTGCCAGCAGCGTTGCAGGGGTGGAGGGTCAGCCCCAGCATTTT	.	TRBJ1-5	.	TRBV9
CASSQGRPRGNTIYF	TGTGCCAGCAGCCAAGGTCGTCCGCGGGGAAACACCATATATTTT	.	TRBJ1-3	.	TRBV3-1/TRBV3-2